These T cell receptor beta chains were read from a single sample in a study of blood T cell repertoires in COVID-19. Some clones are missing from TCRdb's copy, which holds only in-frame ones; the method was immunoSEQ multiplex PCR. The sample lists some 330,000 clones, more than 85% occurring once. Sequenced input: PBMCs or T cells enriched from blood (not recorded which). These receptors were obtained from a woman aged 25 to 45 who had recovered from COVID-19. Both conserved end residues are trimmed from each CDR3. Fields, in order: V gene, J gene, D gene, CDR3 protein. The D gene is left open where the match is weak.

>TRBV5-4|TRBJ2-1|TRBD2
ASSGPGGSYNEQF
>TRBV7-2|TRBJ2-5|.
ASSTRDSGTSETQY
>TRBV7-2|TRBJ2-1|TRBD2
ASSLARGSNNEQF
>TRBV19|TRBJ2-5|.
ASSIGLQETQY
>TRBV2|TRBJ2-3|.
ASSVRLAGTDTQY
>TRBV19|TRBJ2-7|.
ASSVDSTYEQY
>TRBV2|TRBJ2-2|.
ASTERGTGELF
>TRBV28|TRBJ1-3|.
ASSSLTANIGNTIY
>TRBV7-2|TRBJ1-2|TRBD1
ASSLMRQGYGYT
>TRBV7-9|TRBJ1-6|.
ASSLAGDNSPLH
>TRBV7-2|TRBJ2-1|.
ASSLNRAGIKRGWGEQF
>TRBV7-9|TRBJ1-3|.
ASSPRGSSGNTIY
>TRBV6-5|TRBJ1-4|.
ASSPDPGEKLF
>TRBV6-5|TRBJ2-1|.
ASSYALRQGNNEQF
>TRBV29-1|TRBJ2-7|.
SVITSQGSYEQY
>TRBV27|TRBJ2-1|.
ASSLEAGVYNEQF
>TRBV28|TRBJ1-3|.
ASSPEAGGGNTIY
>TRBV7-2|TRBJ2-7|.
ASSLDGGPYEQY
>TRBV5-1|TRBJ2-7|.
ASSLVSRAYEQY
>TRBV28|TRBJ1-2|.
ASSLDRFYGYT
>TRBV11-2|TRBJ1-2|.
ATPDEAATFYGYT
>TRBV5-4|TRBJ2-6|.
ASSGGMPGANVLT
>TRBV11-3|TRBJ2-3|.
ASSLGGGLTTQY
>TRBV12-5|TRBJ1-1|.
ASGLDRNTEAF
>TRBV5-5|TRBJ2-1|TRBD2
ASSSGTSGRNEQF
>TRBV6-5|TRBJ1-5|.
ASSPGHSNQPQH
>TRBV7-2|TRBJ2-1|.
ASSLEVGVQF
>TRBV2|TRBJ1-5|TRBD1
ASQQGWAQPQH
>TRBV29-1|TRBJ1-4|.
SVWEAGKNEKLF
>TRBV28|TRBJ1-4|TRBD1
ASSAGQGGFEKLF
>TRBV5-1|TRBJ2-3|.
ASSLGALQTDTQY
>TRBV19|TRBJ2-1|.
ASREFDSRDEQF
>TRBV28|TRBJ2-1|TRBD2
ASSLPGGYNEQF
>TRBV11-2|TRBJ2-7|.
ASSVEQGPSYEQY
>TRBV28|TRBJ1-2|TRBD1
ASSTPGQGAYGYT
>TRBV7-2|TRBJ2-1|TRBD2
ASSKGASGAYNEQF
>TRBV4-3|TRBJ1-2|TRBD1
ASSQRYPPGTGGGYT
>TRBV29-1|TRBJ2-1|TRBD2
SVEDLRGLAGNSEQF
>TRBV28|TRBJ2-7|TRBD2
ASRIGLAYEQY
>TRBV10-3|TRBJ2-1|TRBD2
AISNYPAGGLSNEQF
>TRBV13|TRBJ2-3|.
ASSPRRSTDTQY
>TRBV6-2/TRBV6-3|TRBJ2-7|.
ASSYFNGAVGLGEQY